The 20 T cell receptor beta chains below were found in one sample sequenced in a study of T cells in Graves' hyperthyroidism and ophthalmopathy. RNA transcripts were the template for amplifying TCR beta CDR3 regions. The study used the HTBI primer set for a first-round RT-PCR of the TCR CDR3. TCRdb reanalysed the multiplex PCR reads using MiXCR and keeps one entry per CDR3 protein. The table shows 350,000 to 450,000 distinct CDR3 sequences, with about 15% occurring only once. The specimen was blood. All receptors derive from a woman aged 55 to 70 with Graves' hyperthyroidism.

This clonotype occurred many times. In DNA, the CDR3 is TGTGCCAGCAGCCAAGACGTGGGACTAGCGGGATACAATGAGCAGTTCTTC. Protein product: CASSQDVGLAGYNEQFF. J is TRBJ2-1 and V is TRBV3-1, with 13 bases identical to TRBD2. Germline CDR1 LGHDT, CDR2 YNNKEL (reference sequence). J gave up 4 bases and V 0 bases, and 3 bases lay outside the gene matches. There are 17 residues in the CDR3.

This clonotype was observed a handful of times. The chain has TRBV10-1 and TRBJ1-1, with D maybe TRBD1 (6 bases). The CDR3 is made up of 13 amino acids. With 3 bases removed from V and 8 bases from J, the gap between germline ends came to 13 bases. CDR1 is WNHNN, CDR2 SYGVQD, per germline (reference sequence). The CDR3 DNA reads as TGCGCCAGCAGTGAAAGACGGGGGACAGAAGCTTTCTTT. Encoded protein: CASSERRGTEAFF.

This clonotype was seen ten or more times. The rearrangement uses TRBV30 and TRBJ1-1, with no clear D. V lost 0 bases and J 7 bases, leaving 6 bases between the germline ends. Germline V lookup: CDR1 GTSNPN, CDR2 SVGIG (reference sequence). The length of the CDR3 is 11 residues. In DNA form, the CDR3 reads TGTGCCTGGAGTGTGAGTAGTGAAGCTTTCTTT. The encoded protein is CAWSVSSEAFF.

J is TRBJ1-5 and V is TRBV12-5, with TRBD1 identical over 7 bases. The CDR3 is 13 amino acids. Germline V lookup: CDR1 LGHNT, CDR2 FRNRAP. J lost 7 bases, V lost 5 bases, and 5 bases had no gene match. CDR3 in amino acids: CASGAEQGQPQHF. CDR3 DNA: TGTGCTAGTGGTGCCGAACAGGGGCAGCCCCAGCATTTT.

CDR3 protein: CASSLDPGTSGALSTDTQYF. CDR3 in DNA: TGTGCCAGCAGCTTAGATCCCGGGACTAGCGGGGCCCTGAGCACAGATACGCAGTATTTT. This chain connects TRBV11-2 to TRBJ2-3; 13 bases fit TRBD2. Looked up from germline, CDR1 is SGHAT and CDR2 is FQNNGV. CDR3 length: 20 amino acids. J gave up 0 bases and V 0 bases, and 9 bases lay outside the gene matches.

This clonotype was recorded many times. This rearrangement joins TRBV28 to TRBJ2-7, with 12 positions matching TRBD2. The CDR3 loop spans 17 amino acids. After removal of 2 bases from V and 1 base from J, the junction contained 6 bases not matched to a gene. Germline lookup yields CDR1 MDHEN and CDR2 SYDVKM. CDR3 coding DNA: TGTGCCAGCAGTTTAAAGGGACTAGCGGGCGCGTCCTACGAGCAGTACTTC. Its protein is CASSLKGLAGASYEQYF. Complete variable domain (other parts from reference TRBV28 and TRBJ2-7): DVKVTQSSRYLVKRTGEKVFLECVQDMDHENMFWYRQDPGLGLRLIYFSYDVKMKEKGDIPEGYSVSREKKERFSLILESASTNQTSMYLCASSLKGLAGASYEQYFGPGTRLTVT.

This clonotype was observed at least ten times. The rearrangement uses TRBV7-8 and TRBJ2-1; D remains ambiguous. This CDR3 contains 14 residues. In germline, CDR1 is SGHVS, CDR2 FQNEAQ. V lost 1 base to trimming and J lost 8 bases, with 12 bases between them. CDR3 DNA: TGTGCCAGCAGCTTAGACGGTGTACTGGATGAGCAGTTCTTC. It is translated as CASSLDGVLDEQFF.

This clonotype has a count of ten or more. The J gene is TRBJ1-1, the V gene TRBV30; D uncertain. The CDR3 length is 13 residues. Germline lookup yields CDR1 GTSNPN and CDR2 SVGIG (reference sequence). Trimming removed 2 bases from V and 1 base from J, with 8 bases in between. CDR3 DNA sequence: TGTGCCTGGAGTAGAAACGGGAACACTGAAGCTTTCTTT. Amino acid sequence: CAWSRNGNTEAFF. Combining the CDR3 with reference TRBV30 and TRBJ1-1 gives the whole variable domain SQTIHQWPATLVQPVGSPLSLECTVEGTSNPNLYWYRQAAGRGLQLLFYSVGIGQISSEVPQNLSASRPQDRQFILSSKKLLLSDSGFYLCAWSRNGNTEAFFGQGTRLTVV.

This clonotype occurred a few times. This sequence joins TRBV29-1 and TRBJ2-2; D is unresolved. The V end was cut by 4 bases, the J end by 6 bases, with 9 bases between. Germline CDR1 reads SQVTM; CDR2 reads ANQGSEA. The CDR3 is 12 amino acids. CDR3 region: CSVVLSAGELFF. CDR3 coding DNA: TGCAGCGTTGTCCTGTCGGCCGGGGAGCTGTTTTTT.

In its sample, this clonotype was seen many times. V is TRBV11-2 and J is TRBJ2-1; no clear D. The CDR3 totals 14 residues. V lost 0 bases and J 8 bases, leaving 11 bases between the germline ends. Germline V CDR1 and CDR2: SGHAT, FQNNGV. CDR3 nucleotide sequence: TGTGCCAGCAGCTTAGATCAGGTAGGCCATGAGCAGTTCTTC. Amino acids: CASSLDQVGHEQFF.

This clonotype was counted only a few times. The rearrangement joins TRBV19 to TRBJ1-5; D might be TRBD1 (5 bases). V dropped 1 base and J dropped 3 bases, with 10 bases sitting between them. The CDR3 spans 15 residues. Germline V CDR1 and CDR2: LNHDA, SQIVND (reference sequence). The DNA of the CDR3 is TGTGCCAGTAGTATAGGTACAGGTCTCAATCAGCCCCAGCATTTT. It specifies CASSIGTGLNQPQHF.

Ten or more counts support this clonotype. The CDR3 reads CAWSGKGFWDTQYF. CDR3 DNA sequence: TGTGCCTGGAGTGGGAAGGGTTTCTGGGATACGCAGTATTTT. The chain uses TRBV30 and TRBJ2-3; D is undetermined. The CDR3 spans 14 residues. Trimming pared 1 base from V and 6 bases from J, leaving 14 bases between. Germline V lookup: CDR1 GTSNPN, CDR2 SVGIG (reference sequence).

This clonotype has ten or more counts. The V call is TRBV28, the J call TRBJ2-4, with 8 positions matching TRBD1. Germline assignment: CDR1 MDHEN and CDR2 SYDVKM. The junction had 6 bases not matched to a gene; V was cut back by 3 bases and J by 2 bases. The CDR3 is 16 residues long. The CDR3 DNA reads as TGTGCCAGCAGTTTCTCGAGACAGGGGTCCAAAAACATTCAGTACTTC. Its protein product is CASSFSRQGSKNIQYF.

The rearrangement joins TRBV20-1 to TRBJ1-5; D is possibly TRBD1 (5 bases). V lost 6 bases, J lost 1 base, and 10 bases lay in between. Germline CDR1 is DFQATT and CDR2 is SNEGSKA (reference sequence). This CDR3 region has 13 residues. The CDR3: CSAEGASNQPQHF. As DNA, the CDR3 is TGCAGTGCCGAAGGGGCAAGCAATCAGCCCCAGCATTTT.

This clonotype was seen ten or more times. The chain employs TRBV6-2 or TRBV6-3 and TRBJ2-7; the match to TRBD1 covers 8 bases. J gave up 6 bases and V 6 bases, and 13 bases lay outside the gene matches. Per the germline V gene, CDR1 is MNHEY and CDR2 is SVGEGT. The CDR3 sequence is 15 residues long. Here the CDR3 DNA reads TGTGCCAGCAGACGGCCGACAGGGGTTTGGTCCGAGCAGTACTTC. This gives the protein CASRRPTGVWSEQYF.

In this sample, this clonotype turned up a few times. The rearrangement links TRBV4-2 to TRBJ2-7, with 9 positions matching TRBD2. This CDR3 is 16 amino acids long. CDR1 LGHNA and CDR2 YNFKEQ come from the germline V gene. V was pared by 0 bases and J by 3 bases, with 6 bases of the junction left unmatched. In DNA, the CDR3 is TGTGCCAGCAGCCAAGAATTTAGCGGGAGAATCTACGAGCAGTACTTC. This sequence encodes CASSQEFSGRIYEQYF.

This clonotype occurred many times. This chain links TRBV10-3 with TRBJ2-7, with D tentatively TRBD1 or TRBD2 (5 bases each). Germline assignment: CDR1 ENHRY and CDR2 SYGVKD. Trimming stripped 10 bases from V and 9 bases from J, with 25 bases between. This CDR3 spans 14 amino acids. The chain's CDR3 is CASKGRSSLGGQYF. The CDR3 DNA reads TGTGCCAGCAAGGGACGATCATCGCTTGGGGGGCAGTACTTC.

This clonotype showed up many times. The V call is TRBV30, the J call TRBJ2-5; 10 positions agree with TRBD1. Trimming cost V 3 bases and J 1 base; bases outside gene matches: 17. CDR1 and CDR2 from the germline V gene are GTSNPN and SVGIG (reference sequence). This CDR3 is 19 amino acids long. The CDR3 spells CAWSPAAYRDRGFQETQYF. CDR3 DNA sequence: TGTGCCTGGAGCCCCGCGGCGTACCGGGACAGGGGCTTCCAAGAGACCCAGTACTTC.

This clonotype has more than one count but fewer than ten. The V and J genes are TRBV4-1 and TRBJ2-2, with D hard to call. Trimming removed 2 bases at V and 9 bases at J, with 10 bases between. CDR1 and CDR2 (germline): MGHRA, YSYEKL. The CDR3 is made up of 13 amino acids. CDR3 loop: CASSQIQSRELFF. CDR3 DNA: TGCGCCAGCAGCCAAATCCAGTCCCGGGAGCTGTTTTTT.

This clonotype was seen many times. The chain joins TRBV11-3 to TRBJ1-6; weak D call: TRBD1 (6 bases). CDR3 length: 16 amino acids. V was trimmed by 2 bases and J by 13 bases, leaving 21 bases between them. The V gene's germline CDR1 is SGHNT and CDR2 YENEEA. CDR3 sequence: CASSLRGGTGRSPLHF. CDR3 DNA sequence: TGTGCCAGCAGCTTAAGGGGGGGGACTGGACGGTCCCCCCTCCACTTT.